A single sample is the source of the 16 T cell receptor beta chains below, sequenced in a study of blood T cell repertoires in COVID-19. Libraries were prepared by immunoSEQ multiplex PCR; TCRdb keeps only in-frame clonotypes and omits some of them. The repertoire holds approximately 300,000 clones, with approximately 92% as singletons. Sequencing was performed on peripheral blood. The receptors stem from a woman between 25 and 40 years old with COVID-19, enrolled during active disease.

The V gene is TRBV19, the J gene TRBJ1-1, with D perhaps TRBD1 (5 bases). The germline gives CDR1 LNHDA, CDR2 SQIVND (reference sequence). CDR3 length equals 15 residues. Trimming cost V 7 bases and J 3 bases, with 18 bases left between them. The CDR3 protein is CASTPPRGFYTEAFF. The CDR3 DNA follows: TGTGCCAGTACCCCGCCCCGGGGGTTTTACACTGAAGCTTTCTTT.

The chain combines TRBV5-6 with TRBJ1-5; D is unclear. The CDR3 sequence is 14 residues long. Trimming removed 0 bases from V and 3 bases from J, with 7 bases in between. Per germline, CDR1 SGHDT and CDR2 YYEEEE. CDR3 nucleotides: TGTGCCAGCAGCTTGGGGTACTACAATCAGCCCCAGCATTTT. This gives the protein CASSLGYYNQPQHF. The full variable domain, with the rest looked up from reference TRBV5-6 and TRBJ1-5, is DAGVTQSPTHLIKTRGQQVTLRCSPKSGHDTVSWYQQALGQGPQFIFQYYEEEERQRGNFPDRFSGHQFPNYSSELNVNALLLGDSALYLCASSLGYYNQPQHFGDGTRLSIL.

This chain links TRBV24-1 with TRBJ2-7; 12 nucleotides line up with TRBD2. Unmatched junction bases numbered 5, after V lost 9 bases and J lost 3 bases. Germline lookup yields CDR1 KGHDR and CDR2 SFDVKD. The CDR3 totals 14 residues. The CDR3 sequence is CATRRTSGIYEQYF. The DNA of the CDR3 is TGTGCCACCCGACGGACTAGCGGGATCTACGAGCAGTACTTC.

The CDR3 DNA is TGTGCCAGCAGCCGCACTTTGGTCGGGGAGCTGTTTTTT. Protein product: CASSRTLVGELFF. The gene calls are TRBV14 and TRBJ2-2; D is undetermined. CDR3 length: 13 amino acids. V was cut by 4 bases and J by 7 bases, with 10 bases left in between. CDR1 and CDR2 (germline): SGHDN, FVKESK. Together with reference TRBV14 and TRBJ2-2, the CDR3 gives the full variable domain: EAGVTQFPSHSVIEKGQTVTLRCDPISGHDNLYWYRRVMGKEIKFLLHFVKESKQDESGMPNNRFLAERTGGTYSTLKVQPAELEDSGVYFCASSRTLVGELFFGEGSRLTVL.

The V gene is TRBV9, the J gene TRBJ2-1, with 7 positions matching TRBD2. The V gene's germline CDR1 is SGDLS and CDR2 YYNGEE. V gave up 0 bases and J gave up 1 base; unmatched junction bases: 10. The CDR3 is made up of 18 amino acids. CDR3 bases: TGTGCCAGCAGCGTAGCTCCCTCAGGCGGGAGATCCTACAATGAGCAGTTCTTC. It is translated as CASSVAPSGGRSYNEQFF.

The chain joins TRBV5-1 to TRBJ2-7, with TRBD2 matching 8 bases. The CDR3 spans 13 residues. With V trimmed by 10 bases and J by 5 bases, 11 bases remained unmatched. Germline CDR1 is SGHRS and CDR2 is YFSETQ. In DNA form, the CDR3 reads TGCGCCTGCCGGGACGGGACTAGGGACGAGCAGTACTTC. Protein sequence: CACRDGTRDEQYF.

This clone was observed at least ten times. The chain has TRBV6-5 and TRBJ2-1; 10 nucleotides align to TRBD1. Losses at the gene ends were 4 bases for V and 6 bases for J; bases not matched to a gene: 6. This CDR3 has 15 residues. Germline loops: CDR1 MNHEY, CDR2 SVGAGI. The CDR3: CASSSGTGVANEQFF. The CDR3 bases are TGTGCCAGCAGTTCCGGGACAGGGGTGGCCAATGAGCAGTTCTTC.

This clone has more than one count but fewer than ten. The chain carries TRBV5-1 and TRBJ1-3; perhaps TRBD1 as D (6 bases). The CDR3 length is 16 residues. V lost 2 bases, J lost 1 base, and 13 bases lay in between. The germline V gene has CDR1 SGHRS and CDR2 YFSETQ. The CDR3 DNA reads TGCGCCAGCAGCTTTACAGGGTTATCGTCTGGAAACACCATATATTTT. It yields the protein CASSFTGLSSGNTIYF.

The CDR3 DNA reads TGTGCCAGTAGTATAGGGGGGGACAGTCCCTATCAGCCCCAGCATTTT. Translating gives CASSIGGDSPYQPQHF. The chain combines TRBV19 with TRBJ1-5, with 7 bases lining up with TRBD1. Germline lookup yields CDR1 LNHDA and CDR2 SQIVND (reference sequence). J lost 5 bases, V lost 1 base, and 8 bases had no gene match. This CDR3 has 16 amino acids.

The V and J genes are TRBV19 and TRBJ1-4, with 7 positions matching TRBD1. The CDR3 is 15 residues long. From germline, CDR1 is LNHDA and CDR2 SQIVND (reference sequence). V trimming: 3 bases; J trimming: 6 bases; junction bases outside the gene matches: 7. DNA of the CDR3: TGTGCCAGTAGTATTTGGACAGGCTTGGATGAAAAACTGTTTTTT. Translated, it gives CASSIWTGLDEKLFF.

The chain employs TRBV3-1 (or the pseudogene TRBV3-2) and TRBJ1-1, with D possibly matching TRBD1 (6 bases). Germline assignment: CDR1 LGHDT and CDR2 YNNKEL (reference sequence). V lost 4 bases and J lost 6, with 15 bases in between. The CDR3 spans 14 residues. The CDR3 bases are TGTGCCAGCAGCCCAGCCCGACAGGCAGCTGAAGCTTTCTTT. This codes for CASSPARQAAEAFF.

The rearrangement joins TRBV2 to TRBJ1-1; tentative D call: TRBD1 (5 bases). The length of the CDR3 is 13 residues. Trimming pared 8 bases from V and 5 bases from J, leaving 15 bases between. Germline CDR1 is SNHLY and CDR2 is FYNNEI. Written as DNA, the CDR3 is TGTGCCAGCCGGCGGGCGGAGGGGACTGAAGCTTTCTTT. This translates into CASRRAEGTEAFF.

The CDR3 DNA sequence: TGTGCCAGCAGCAACCTAGCGCGAGATCAAGAGACCCAGTACTTC. Protein: CASSNLARDQETQYF. The chain joins TRBV28 to TRBJ2-5, with D tentatively TRBD2 (6 bases). This CDR3 is 15 amino acids long. Per the germline V gene, CDR1 is MDHEN and CDR2 is SYDVKM. V was cut by 6 bases and J by 2 bases, with 16 bases left in between. The complete variable domain, with remaining parts taken from reference TRBV28 and TRBJ2-5, reads DVKVTQSSRYLVKRTGEKVFLECVQDMDHENMFWYRQDPGLGLRLIYFSYDVKMKEKGDIPEGYSVSREKKERFSLILESASTNQTSMYLCASSNLARDQETQYFGPGTRLLVL.

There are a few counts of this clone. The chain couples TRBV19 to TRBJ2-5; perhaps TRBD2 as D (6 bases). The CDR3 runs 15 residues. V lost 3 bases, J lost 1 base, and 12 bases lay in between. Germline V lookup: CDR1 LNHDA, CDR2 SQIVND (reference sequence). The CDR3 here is CASSIGRGVQETQYF. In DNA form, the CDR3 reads TGTGCCAGTAGTATTGGGCGGGGCGTCCAAGAGACCCAGTACTTC.

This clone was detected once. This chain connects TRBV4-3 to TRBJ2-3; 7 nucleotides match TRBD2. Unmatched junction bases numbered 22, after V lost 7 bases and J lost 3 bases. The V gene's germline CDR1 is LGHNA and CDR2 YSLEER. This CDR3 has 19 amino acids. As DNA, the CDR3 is TGCGCCAGCAAACCAAGCCGGGCCACTAGCGCCCAGCAGACAGATACGCAGTATTTT. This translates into CASKPSRATSAQQTDTQYF.

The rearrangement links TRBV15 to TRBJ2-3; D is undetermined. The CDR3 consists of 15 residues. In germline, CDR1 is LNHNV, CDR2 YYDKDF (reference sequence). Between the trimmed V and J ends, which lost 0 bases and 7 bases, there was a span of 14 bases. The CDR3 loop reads CATSRDGESTNTQYF. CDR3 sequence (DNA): TGTGCCACCAGCAGAGATGGAGAGAGCACGAATACGCAGTATTTT. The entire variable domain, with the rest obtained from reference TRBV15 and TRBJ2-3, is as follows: DAMVIQNPRYQVTQFGKPVTLSCSQTLNHNVMYWYQQKSSQAPKLLFHYYDKDFNNEADTPDNFQSRRPNTSFCFLDIRSPGLGDTAMYLCATSRDGESTNTQYFGPGTRLTVL.